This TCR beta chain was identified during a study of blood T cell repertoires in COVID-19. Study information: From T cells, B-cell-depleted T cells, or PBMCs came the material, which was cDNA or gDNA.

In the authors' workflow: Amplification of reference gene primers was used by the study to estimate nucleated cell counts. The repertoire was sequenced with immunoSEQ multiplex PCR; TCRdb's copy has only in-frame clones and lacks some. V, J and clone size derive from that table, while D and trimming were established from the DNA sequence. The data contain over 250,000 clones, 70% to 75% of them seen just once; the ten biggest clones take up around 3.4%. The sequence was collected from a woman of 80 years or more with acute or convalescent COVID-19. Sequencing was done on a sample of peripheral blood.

CDR3 in amino acids: CASSNTYRAGQETQYF. CDR3 in DNA: TGTGCCAGTAGTAACACCTACAGGGCGGGCCAAGAGACCCAGTACTTC. This chain joins TRBV19 and TRBJ2-5; D is possibly TRBD1 (6 bases). In germline, CDR1 is LNHDA, CDR2 SQIVND (reference sequence). The CDR3 is 16 amino acids. V gave up 4 bases and J gave up 1 base, with 16 bases separating them.